The following is a T cell receptor (beta chain) sequence with its context. The antigen is not known. The data belong to a study of cytomegalovirus exposure and HLA in healthy donors. 13 Jbeta primers and 60 Vbeta primers were used for the PCR. Produced via immunoSEQ multiplex PCR; TCRdb's table is partial and in-frame only. The table records fewer than 90,000 clones, under 80% of them present only once. The germline CDR1 and CDR2 sequences are MDHEN and SYDVKM. The CDR3 totals 15 residues. V lost 7 bases and J lost 0, with 10 bases in between. Study findings and constraints: CMV serostatus was the only immune exposure information that was available.

The specimen sequenced was PBMCs. The TCR originated in a man between 25 and 39 years old in good health and CMV-seropositive. This sequence joins TRBV28 and TRBJ1-6, with no clear D. DNA for the CDR3: TGTGCCAGCACCTCGCCGGGCTCCTATAATTCACCCCTCCACTTT. It encodes CASTSPGSYNSPLHF.